Sequencing of this TCR beta chain was carried out in a study of cytomegalovirus exposure and HLA in healthy donors. V was trimmed by 3 bases and J by 4 bases, leaving 8 bases between them. Germline V gives CDR1 SGHDT, CDR2 YYEEEE. The CDR3 totals 13 residues. A multiplex PCR was run with 60 Vbeta primers and 13 Jbeta primers. Profiled with immunoSEQ multiplex PCR; TCRdb holds only in-frame clones, not every one. The sample has around 170,000 clones; 65% to 85% are singletons. The sequenced material came from PBMCs. The clonotype comes from a woman between 18 and 30 years old in good health and CMV-seronegative. The chain joins TRBV5-6 to TRBJ2-1; TRBD2 might be the D (5 bases). This CDR3 reads CASSSRDYNEQFF. The CDR3 DNA reads TGTGCCAGCAGCTCCCGGGATTACAATGAGCAGTTCTTC.